Each of the 23 T cell receptor beta chains below was sequenced from the same sample in a study of beta chain features in type 1 diabetes (dated by TCRdb to the late 2010s). Results the study describes overall, beyond this receptor: A moderate but significant shortening of TCRB CDR3 length was observed in type 1 diabetes patients in all four CD4+ subsets.

Library generation was performed with the immunoSEQ multiplex PCR assay. The entire isolated RNA was reverse transcribed using the High Capacity cDNA Reverse Transcription Kit, and thus expressed TCRB transcripts were sequenced. In TCRdb, the immuneACCESS table is reduced to in-frame sequences with V and J assigned. These tables do not hold every clone; where another copy was compared, an unresolved V gene accounts for under half, and the others remain unexplained. The sample has more than 250,000 clones on record, approximately 20% of them singletons. In total, the top ten clones hold 0.028% of the sample. These receptors have no known antigen. The specimen sequenced was naive CD4+ T cells from blood. The intended sense of this specimen's cell subset or site label: true naive CD4+ T cells. These TCRs come from a woman aged 40-49 years with type 1 diabetes.

Notes on this clone: Other DNA sequences in this specimen translate into the identical CDR3. V is TRBV7-2 and J is TRBJ2-7; 7 nucleotides match TRBD1. V lost 0 bases and J lost 2; bases outside the gene matches: 1. This CDR3 region has 14 residues. Looked up from germline, CDR1 is SGHTA and CDR2 is FQGNSA. The CDR3 bases are TGTGCCAGCAGCTTAGCAGGGGGCACCTACGAGCAGTACTTC. Translated, it gives CASSLAGGTYEQYF.

This chain joins TRBV18 and TRBJ2-7; tentatively, D is TRBD2 (6 bases). The germline CDR1 and CDR2 sequences are KGHSH and LQKENI. This CDR3 is 14 amino acids long. Trimming stripped 1 base from V and 3 bases from J, with 10 bases between. CDR3 sequence reads: CASSPQPGGYEQYF. The CDR3 bases are TGTGCCAGCTCACCACAGCCCGGGGGCTACGAGCAGTACTTC.

The chain uses TRBV5-1 and TRBJ2-5; TRBD1 aligns across 9 bases. The CDR3 runs 16 residues. Unmatched junction bases numbered 11, after V lost 7 bases and J lost 1 base. CDR1 SGHRS and CDR2 YFSETQ come from the germline V gene. The CDR3 sequence is CASGRYRGPLQETQYF. The CDR3 DNA reads as TGCGCCAGCGGTCGCTACAGGGGGCCCCTCCAAGAGACCCAGTACTTC. Variable domain in full (rest from reference TRBV5-1 and TRBJ2-5): KAGVTQTPRYLIKTRGQQVTLSCSPISGHRSVSWYQQTPGQGLQFLFEYFSETQRNKGNFPGRFSGRQFSNSRSEMNVSTLELGDSALYLCASGRYRGPLQETQYFGPGTRLLVL.

This clone was picked up a small number of times. The chain has TRBV6-1 and TRBJ1-5; TRBD1 agrees at 7 bases. This CDR3 is built from 13 residues. Losses at the gene ends were 8 bases for V and 8 bases for J; bases not matched to a gene: 9. Germline CDR1 is MNHNS and CDR2 is SASEGT. The CDR3 DNA is TGTGCCAGCTCTGGGACAGTCGAGGAGCCCCAGCATTTT. Translated, it gives CASSGTVEEPQHF.

The CDR3, as DNA: TGTGCCAGCAGCGCGGGAGGCAGGGTAGGACAAGAGACCCAGTACTTC. It specifies CASSAGGRVGQETQYF. The gene calls are TRBV5-4 and TRBJ2-5; 8 bases match TRBD2. Germline assignment: CDR1 SGHNT and CDR2 YYREEE (reference sequence). V was pared by 4 bases and J by 2 bases, with 10 bases of the junction left unmatched. The length of the CDR3 is 16 residues.

The rearrangement links TRBV7-9 to TRBJ2-7, with a tentative D call TRBD2 (6 bases). CDR1 is SEHNR, CDR2 FQNEAQ, per germline (reference sequence). V gave up 1 base and J gave up 1 base, with 8 bases separating them. CDR3 length: 14 residues. CDR3 in amino acids: CASSLEAGSYEQYF. The CDR3 bases are TGTGCCAGCAGCTTAGAGGCGGGGTCCTACGAGCAGTACTTC.

This clone was recorded once. The chain joins TRBV5-1 to TRBJ1-5; D perhaps matches TRBD1 (5 bases). Germline CDR1 reads SGHRS; CDR2 reads YFSETQ. V was clipped by 0 bases and J by 6 bases, with 10 bases between them. The CDR3 length is 14 residues. The chain's CDR3 is CASSLVGGGQPQHF. The CDR3 DNA follows: TGCGCCAGCAGCTTGGTGGGGGGTGGTCAGCCCCAGCATTTT.

This clone was detected a few times. The chain links TRBV7-3 to TRBJ1-1, with D uncertain. V was clipped by 6 bases and J by 0 bases, with 11 bases between them. In germline, CDR1 is SGHTA, CDR2 FQGTGA. The CDR3 is 14 residues long. The CDR3 DNA reads as TGTGCCAGCAGTCGAGGAATTATGAACACTGAAGCTTTCTTT. Protein sequence: CASSRGIMNTEAFF. Supplemented by reference TRBV7-3 and TRBJ1-1, the full variable domain reads GAGVSQTPSNKVTEKGKYVELRCDPISGHTALYWYRQSLGQGPEFLIYFQGTGAADDSGLPNDRFFAVRPEGSVSTLKIQRTERGDSAVYLCASSRGIMNTEAFFGQGTRLTVV.

The sample holds a few counts of this clone. This CDR3 is CASSLEGGSDGYTF. CDR3 nucleotide sequence: TGCGCCAGCAGCTTGGAAGGGGGCAGCGATGGCTACACCTTC. The J gene is TRBJ1-2, the V gene TRBV5-1, with 7 bases fitting TRBD1. The CDR3 covers 14 residues. V lost 0 bases, J lost 6 bases, and 5 bases stayed unmatched. Germline assignment: CDR1 SGHRS and CDR2 YFSETQ.

J is TRBJ1-1 and V is TRBV19; D is undetermined. V was trimmed by 7 bases and J by 1 base, leaving 10 bases between them. There are 13 residues in the CDR3. The germline gives CDR1 LNHDA, CDR2 SQIVND (reference sequence). In DNA, the CDR3 is TGTGCCAGTAAGCTGCATACGAACACTGAAGCTTTCTTT. It yields the protein CASKLHTNTEAFF.

The chain employs TRBV25-1 and TRBJ2-1; maybe TRBD1 (5 bases). Trimming removed 2 bases from V and 8 bases from J, with 10 bases in between. This CDR3 is built from 13 residues. Germline loops: CDR1 MGHDK, CDR2 SYGVNS. CDR3 loop: CASSEQGSDEQFF. The CDR3 DNA sequence: TGTGCCAGCAGTGAACAGGGATCGGATGAGCAGTTCTTC. Supplemented by reference TRBV25-1 and TRBJ2-1, the full variable domain reads EADIYQTPRYLVIGTGKKITLECSQTMGHDKMYWYQQDPGMELHLIHYSYGVNSTEKGDLSSESTVSRIRTEHFPLTLESARPSHTSQYLCASSEQGSDEQFFGPGTRLTVL.

This clone was observed a few times. This sequence joins TRBV6-1 and TRBJ1-2; TRBD1 is a possible D gene (6 bases). Germline V CDR1 and CDR2: MNHNS, SASEGT. Trimming shortened V by 1 base and J by 5 bases, and 8 bases separated the two germline ends. The CDR3 length is 13 residues. The CDR3 reads CASSEEGGYGYTF. The CDR3, as DNA: TGTGCCAGCAGTGAAGAAGGGGGTTATGGCTACACCTTC.

The chain recombines TRBV6-6 with TRBJ2-5, with no clear D. V lost 6 bases and J lost 1, with 3 bases in between. Germline V gene data show CDR1 as MNHNY and CDR2 as SVGAGI (reference sequence). This CDR3 is 11 amino acids long. The CDR3 DNA sequence: TGTGCCAGCAGGGCCCAAGAGACCCAGTACTTC. Amino acid sequence: CASRAQETQYF.

The chain is built from TRBV7-8 and TRBJ2-1; possible D gene TRBD1, 6 bases. CDR1 is SGHVS, CDR2 FQNEAQ, per germline. This CDR3 spans 18 amino acids. V lost 2 bases and J 0 bases, leaving 17 bases between the germline ends. This chain's CDR3 is CASSLRGGTPSSYNEQFF. The CDR3 nucleotides are TGTGCCAGCAGCTTAAGAGGGGGAACTCCGAGCTCCTACAATGAGCAGTTCTTC.

The chain is built from TRBV28 and TRBJ1-5; 7 bases map to TRBD1. CDR1 MDHEN and CDR2 SYDVKM come from the germline V gene. The J segment lost 4 bases and the V segment lost 5 bases, leaving 2 bases of the junction unmatched. The CDR3 loop spans 13 amino acids. The CDR3 region has the DNA TGTGCCAGCAGTGCAGGGGGTAATCAGCCCCAGCATTTT. This sequence encodes CASSAGGNQPQHF. The entire variable domain, with the rest obtained from reference TRBV28 and TRBJ1-5, is as follows: DVKVTQSSRYLVKRTGEKVFLECVQDMDHENMFWYRQDPGLGLRLIYFSYDVKMKEKGDIPEGYSVSREKKERFSLILESASTNQTSMYLCASSAGGNQPQHFGDGTRLSIL.

This chain links TRBV7-9 with TRBJ2-6; possible D gene TRBD1, 6 bases. V was pared by 4 bases and J by 2 bases, with 9 bases between. Germline V lookup: CDR1 SEHNR, CDR2 FQNEAQ (reference sequence). The CDR3 has 15 amino acids. This chain's CDR3 is CASSSGQTGANVLTF. The CDR3 DNA is TGTGCCAGCAGCTCTGGACAGACTGGGGCCAACGTCCTGACTTTC.

This chain joins TRBV20-1 and TRBJ1-2; D unresolved. The CDR3 has 11 residues. Per the germline V gene, CDR1 is DFQATT and CDR2 is SNEGSKA (reference sequence). V was clipped by 3 bases and J by 4 bases, with 6 bases between them. CDR3: CSASPSYGYTF. CDR3 nucleotides: TGCAGTGCTAGCCCCTCCTATGGCTACACCTTC.

This clone has only a few counts. The chain links TRBV7-2 to TRBJ1-5; TRBD1 matches at 7 bases. The CDR3 is made up of 14 amino acids. The germline V gene encodes CDR1 SGHTA and CDR2 FQGNSA. The V gene end was trimmed by 1 base and the J gene end by 4 bases; junction bases not matched to a gene: 1. CDR3 amino acids: CASSLEDRNQPQHF. The CDR3 bases are TGTGCCAGCAGCTTAGAGGACAGGAATCAGCCCCAGCATTTT.

The chain combines TRBV7-9 with TRBJ2-5; the D gene is possibly TRBD2 (5 bases). Trimming took off 5 bases at V and 7 bases at J, with 11 bases between the two ends. Germline CDR1 SEHNR, CDR2 FQNEAQ (reference sequence). The CDR3 runs 12 residues. CDR3 in amino acids: CASSGLTVTQYF. CDR3 bases: TGTGCCAGCAGCGGACTTACCGTGACCCAGTACTTC.

This chain joins TRBV7-2 and TRBJ2-7, with 12 bases fitting TRBD2. Looked up from germline, CDR1 is SGHTA and CDR2 is FQGNSA. The CDR3 consists of 16 residues. With 5 bases clipped from V and 6 bases from J, the junction kept 11 bases outside the gene matches. The CDR3 here is CASSPPGLAGMGEQYF. The CDR3 bases are TGTGCCAGCAGCCCCCCCGGACTAGCGGGAATGGGCGAGCAGTACTTC.

This chain joins TRBV9 and TRBJ2-2; a weak D match, TRBD1 (5 bases). The CDR3 spans 14 residues. Looked up from germline, CDR1 is SGDLS and CDR2 is YYNGEE. Deletions cut 0 bases from V and 8 bases from J, with 11 bases between. The CDR3 here is CASSVAGSAGELFF. The CDR3 bases are TGTGCCAGCAGCGTAGCAGGGTCAGCGGGGGAGCTGTTTTTT. Looking up the rest from reference TRBV9 and TRBJ2-2 gives the full variable domain: DSGVTQTPKHLITATGQRVTLRCSPRSGDLSVYWYQQSLDQGLQFLIQYYNGEERAKGNILERFSAQQFPDLHSELNLSSLELGDSALYFCASSVAGSAGELFFGEGSRLTVL.

J is TRBJ2-5 and V is TRBV25-1, with TRBD2 as a possible D gene (5 bases). V shed 4 bases and J shed 5 bases, with 8 bases lying between them. This CDR3 has 12 residues. CDR1 is MGHDK and CDR2 is SYGVNS in the germline V gene. This CDR3 reads CASSAGWETQYF. Written as DNA, the CDR3 is TGTGCCAGCAGTGCGGGGTGGGAGACCCAGTACTTC.

This clone was detected only a few times. The chain links TRBV18 to TRBJ2-5; D unclear. V was shortened by 2 bases and J by 0 bases, with 7 bases between the two germline ends. Germline CDR1 and CDR2: KGHSH and LQKENI. The CDR3 extends over 14 amino acids. The CDR3 region has the DNA TGTGCCAGCTCACCATTCCAGGACCAAGAGACCCAGTACTTC. This encodes CASSPFQDQETQYF.